This is a list of T cell receptor beta chains from one sample in a study of response to subunit inactivated influenza vaccine. TCRdb re-called the RT-PCR reads through MiXCR, storing one row per CDR3 protein. Of fewer than 800,000 distinct CDR3 sequences in the sample, about a sixth are singletons; the top ten hold around a tenth. The sequenced sample was PBMCs from blood, obtained about 11 days after vaccination. These receptors were taken from a man in his fifties who received an inactivated influenza vaccine. The CDR3 runs from the conserved cysteine through the conserved F or W. Clone size is given for some rows only: seen once, a few or many times, or a class if the clone is expanded.

few,TRBV19,TRBJ1-2,CASSIQVKHGYTF
few,TRBV2,TRBJ2-5,CASKGQPQETQYF
once,TRBV7-2,TRBJ2-3,CASSLPPTGTPQHIERPDTQYF
NA,TRBV29-1,TRBJ2-3,CSAKVLDTQYF
many,TRBV18,TRBJ1-2,CASSLDRLRGYTF
NA,TRBV20-1,TRBJ2-5,CSAERGTLFETQYF
NA,TRBV7-2,TRBJ2-1,CASSYTSGGWYEQFF
once,TRBV3-1,TRBJ2-1,CASSQWGGSRFNEQFF
NA,TRBV5-1,TRBJ2-5,CASSFGGPRQETQYF
NA,TRBV20-1,TRBJ2-3,CSAWRPDTQYF
NA,TRBV6-5,TRBJ2-7,CASSYISQGYNHEQYF
few,TRBV3-1,TRBJ2-2,CASRGGTMWTGELFF
NA,TRBV28,TRBJ2-7,CASSASAMNSYEQYF
NA,TRBV11-2,TRBJ1-1,CTSSLAGGNTEAFF
once,TRBV18,TRBJ2-3,CASSSWASTSTDTQYF
many,TRBV9,TRBJ2-2,CASRAGAGGELFF
NA,TRBV10-3,TRBJ2-5,CAISAGTSGQETQYF
NA,TRBV5-1,TRBJ2-7,CASSSPQYEQYF
NA,TRBV12-3/TRBV12-4,TRBJ2-4,CASSSGIRAKNIQYF
NA,TRBV11-2,TRBJ2-3,CASSLEAGTPQYF
many,TRBV28,TRBJ1-4,CASSPAGPWEKLFF
NA,TRBV4-1,TRBJ2-1,CASTLGEAGGKSSYNEQFF
few,TRBV27,TRBJ2-3,CASSLTGGAGDTQYF
NA,TRBV11-2,TRBJ2-5,CASSETSLETQYF
few,TRBV30,TRBJ2-2,CAWSVTGGTGELFF
few,TRBV5-1,TRBJ2-1,CASSLTAGTSGRGQFF
NA,TRBV7-2,TRBJ1-5,CASSLVGAPPDQHF